The rows below give T cell receptor beta chains drawn from one sample of a study of cytomegalovirus exposure and HLA in healthy donors. Some clones are missing from TCRdb's copy, which holds only in-frame ones; the method was immunoSEQ multiplex PCR. Of about 93,000 clones listed, approximately 80% are singletons. Input material: PBMCs. The receptors shown here come from a woman in her 40s in good health and CMV-seronegative. The CDR3 runs from the conserved cysteine through the conserved F or W. Each record gives: clone size, V gene, CDR3 protein. Clone size appears in some rows only: once, few, many, or a class for an expanded clone.

size: -; V: TRBV4-2; CDR3: CASSQEGLGGLKLEQYF
size: -; V: TRBV28; CDR3: CASSSSSWNEQFF
size: few; V: TRBV6-1; CDR3: CASSEAPSSNQPQHF
size: -; V: TRBV28; CDR3: CASSFLRSGYTF
size: -; V: TRBV2; CDR3: CASRTSGRVDRANEQFF
size: few; V: TRBV5-1; CDR3: CASSADRVTGELFF
size: -; V: TRBV27; CDR3: CASSPLTFRSRNTEAFF
size: -; V: TRBV10-2; CDR3: CASSDRGAGELFF
size: few; V: TRBV5-1; CDR3: CASSREGRGLREQYF
size: -; V: TRBV2; CDR3: CASSVGSSGSHEQYF
size: -; V: TRBV27; CDR3: CASISLKAAGFYEQYF
size: -; V: TRBV30; CDR3: CAWSRSNWRGSYEQYF
size: -; V: TRBV5-1; CDR3: CASSIQGKGETQYF
size: -; V: TRBV11-2; CDR3: CASSLGLQGNRPEAFF
size: -; V: TRBV15; CDR3: CATSHGQNIAKNIQYF
size: -; V: TRBV7-3; CDR3: CASSPGGQGKDEQFF
size: once; V: TRBV28; CDR3: CASSSVGLAGPEQYF
size: -; V: TRBV6-1; CDR3: CASSPLGSGTDTQYF
size: -; V: TRBV18; CDR3: CASSPGGVTKNIQYF
size: -; V: TRBV7-2; CDR3: CASSPTGGNGYTF
size: once; V: TRBV7-2; CDR3: CASSYRTFNAYNEQFF
size: few; V: TRBV5-1; CDR3: CASSLIPEGNTEAFF
size: -; V: TRBV2; CDR3: CVSSIRVPTAEQYF
size: few; V: TRBV6-5; CDR3: CASERGSNEQFF
size: once; V: TRBV5-4; CDR3: CASSSQTGTEAFF
size: -; V: TRBV11-2; CDR3: CASSFPGGGRADNEQFF
size: -; V: TRBV29-1; CDR3: CSVEETESYEQYF
size: -; V: TRBV6-1; CDR3: CASSERVFVGGTSGGDNEQFF
size: -; V: TRBV5-1; CDR3: CASVDRGTSARQYF
size: -; V: TRBV28; CDR3: CASSLRRVVGNQPQHF
size: -; V: TRBV7-2; CDR3: CASSFSSTSTDTQYF
size: -; V: TRBV5-1; CDR3: CASSTRTGGGETQYF
size: -; V: TRBV21-1; CDR3: CASSSRDRGREKLFF
size: -; V: TRBV6-1; CDR3: CASTGTGGTQYF
size: -; V: TRBV19; CDR3: CASSIFGVPTQYF
size: -; V: TRBV30; CDR3: CAWSGGNSYEQYF
size: once; V: TRBV7-2; CDR3: CASSLGRGPLGEKLFF
size: -; V: TRBV4-2; CDR3: CASSQESVNTEAFF
size: few; V: TRBV6-1; CDR3: CASSEGTGGSYEQYF
size: few; V: TRBV28; CDR3: CASSQTHPTGRTEAFF
size: once; V: TRBV6-1; CDR3: CASSEGDRFTDTQYF